This entry lists 27 T cell receptor beta chains sequenced from one sample in a study of blood T cell repertoires in COVID-19. Profiling relied on immunoSEQ multiplex PCR, and the TCRdb table lists in-frame clones only, not all of them. This sample carries about 74,000 clones, about 83% of them seen once, and the ten largest clones take approximately 35%. Material for sequencing was peripheral blood. The origin of the receptors is a man between 70 and 80 years old with acute or convalescent COVID-19.

The chain carries TRBV11-1 and TRBJ2-3; tentative D call: TRBD1 (6 bases). CDR1 and CDR2 from the germline V gene are SGHAT and FQDESV (reference sequence). V lost 8 bases and J lost 4, with 13 bases in between. The CDR3 is 13 amino acids. CDR3 protein: CASGYRAPDTQYF. CDR3 in DNA: TGTGCCAGCGGATACAGGGCCCCAGATACGCAGTATTTT.

J is TRBJ2-5 and V is TRBV28; 12 nucleotides match TRBD2. Germline assignment: CDR1 MDHEN and CDR2 SYDVKM. The CDR3 has 16 amino acids. Unmatched junction bases numbered 13, after V lost 7 bases and J lost 7 bases. The CDR3 loop reads CASTERTSGTRRTQYF. CDR3 in DNA: TGTGCCAGCACTGAGCGGACTAGCGGGACCCGACGGACCCAGTACTTC.

The CDR3 region is CASSGENTGELFF. CDR3 coding DNA: TGTGCCAGCAGCGGAGAGAACACCGGGGAGCTGTTTTTT. This sequence joins TRBV9 and TRBJ2-2; D remains unclear. Germline CDR1 reads SGDLS; CDR2 reads YYNGEE. V lost 3 bases and J 1 base, leaving 4 bases between the germline ends. This CDR3 is 13 amino acids long.

This rearrangement joins TRBV2 to TRBJ1-2; 7 nucleotides agree with TRBD1. Trimming removed 7 bases from V and 2 bases from J; junction bases left unmatched: 13. Per the germline V gene, CDR1 is SNHLY and CDR2 is FYNNEI. This CDR3 comprises 16 residues. The CDR3 region has the DNA TGTGCCAGCACCGAAGGGGTACGGGACAGAAACTATGGCTACACCTTC. It specifies CASTEGVRDRNYGYTF. The variable domain in full, completed from reference TRBV2 and TRBJ1-2, reads EPEVTQTPSHQVTQMGQEVILRCVPISNHLYFYWYRQILGQKVEFLVSFYNNEISEKSEIFDDQFSVERPDGSNFTLKIRSTKLEDSAMYFCASTEGVRDRNYGYTFGSGTRLTVV.

DNA for the CDR3: TGTGCCAGCAGCGCCGCTCCGGGACTAGTGGCCGGGGAGCTGTTTTTT. Translated, it gives CASSAAPGLVAGELFF. V gene TRBV5-4 combines with J gene TRBJ2-2; TRBD2 agrees at 8 bases. Germline V gives CDR1 SGHNT, CDR2 YYREEE (reference sequence). With V trimmed by 4 bases and J by 6 bases, 11 bases remained unmatched. This CDR3 comprises 16 residues.

This chain connects TRBV18 to TRBJ1-6, with D unclear. Trimming removed 6 bases at V and 7 bases at J, with 16 bases between. Germline CDR1 and CDR2: KGHSH and LQKENI. This CDR3 is built from 15 residues. In DNA, the CDR3 is TGTGCCAGCTCCATGGAGGGAAGGAAGAATTCACCCCTCCACTTT. Residues: CASSMEGRKNSPLHF. The whole variable domain, filled in from reference TRBV18 and TRBJ1-6, reads NAGVMQNPRHLVRRRGQEARLRCSPMKGHSHVYWYRQLPEEGLKFMVYLQKENIIDESGMPKERFSAEFPKEGPSILRIQQVVRGDSAAYFCASSMEGRKNSPLHFGNGTRLTVT.

This chain uses TRBV6-4 with TRBJ2-1; D possibly corresponds to TRBD2 (6 bases). Germline CDR1 is MRHNA and CDR2 is SNTAGT. Trimming cost V 6 bases and J 7 bases, with 13 bases left between them. This CDR3 spans 13 amino acids. The CDR3 reads CASSGRSGNEQFF. The CDR3 bases are TGTGCCAGCAGCGGTCGTAGCGGTAATGAGCAGTTCTTC.

This clone was detected once. The rearrangement uses TRBV19 and TRBJ1-2; no clear D. Trimming shortened V by 1 base and J by 6 bases, and 6 bases separated the two germline ends. The length of the CDR3 is 12 residues. The germline gives CDR1 LNHDA, CDR2 SQIVND (reference sequence). The CDR3 bases are TGTGCCAGTAGTATAGGTCGGGATGGCTACACCTTC. This sequence encodes CASSIGRDGYTF.

This clone occurred a few times. CDR3 sequence (DNA): TGTGCCAGCAGCTTGGCCGTGAGTGAAGCTTTCTTT. This codes for CASSLAVSEAFF. The V and J genes are TRBV5-6 and TRBJ1-1; D remains ambiguous. The CDR3 is 12 residues long. Trimming shortened V by 0 bases and J by 7 bases, and 7 bases separated the two germline ends. The germline CDR1 and CDR2 sequences are SGHDT and YYEEEE.

The gene calls are TRBV3-1 (or the pseudogene TRBV3-2) and TRBJ1-2; tentatively, D is TRBD1 (6 bases). CDR1 is LGHDT, CDR2 YNNKEL, per germline (reference sequence). CDR3 length equals 14 residues. V was shortened by 4 bases and J by 8 bases, with 17 bases between the two germline ends. The CDR3 DNA sequence: TGTGCCAGCAGCCCGGGGGGGACACGACAGGGCTACACCTTC. Translating gives CASSPGGTRQGYTF.

The chain joins TRBV3-1 (or the pseudogene TRBV3-2) to TRBJ1-1; 10 nucleotides agree with TRBD1. V shed 2 bases and J 11 bases; nucleotides not matched to a gene: 11. The CDR3 extends over 15 amino acids. Germline CDR1 is LGHDT and CDR2 is YNNKEL (reference sequence). CDR3 protein: CASSQTWGGQGFAFF. The CDR3 bases are TGTGCCAGCAGCCAAACCTGGGGGGGACAGGGGTTCGCTTTCTTT.

This chain links TRBV10-3 with TRBJ1-3; TRBD1 agrees at 10 bases. Trimming cost V 9 bases and J 0 bases; bases outside gene matches: 8. Germline CDR1 ENHRY, CDR2 SYGVKD. The CDR3 contains 16 residues. CDR3 bases: TGTGCCATATCGACAGGGGGCGTCAGCTCTGGAAACACCATATATTTT. This encodes CAISTGGVSSGNTIYF.

In this sample, this clone turned up once. The chain employs TRBV3-1 (or the pseudogene TRBV3-2) and TRBJ2-5; TRBD1 matches 9 bases. The CDR3 loop spans 16 amino acids. Germline V lookup: CDR1 LGHDT, CDR2 YNNKEL (reference sequence). The V segment lost 1 base and the J segment 4 bases; nucleotides outside the gene matches: 7. CDR3 sequence (DNA): TGTGCCAGCAGCCAAGCGTCCGGGACAGGGTCAGAGACCCAGTACTTC. This translates into CASSQASGTGSETQYF.

The chain's CDR3 is CATSAGGGYGYTF. The CDR3 DNA reads as TGTGCCACCAGCGCAGGGGGAGGCTATGGCTACACCTTC. The gene calls are TRBV24-1 and TRBJ1-2; 7 nucleotides align to TRBD1. This CDR3 has 13 residues. The V gene end was trimmed by 7 bases and the J gene end by 4 bases; junction bases not matched to a gene: 5. Germline CDR1 reads KGHDR; CDR2 reads SFDVKD.

The rearrangement uses TRBV5-4 and TRBJ2-3; D unclear. CDR1 SGHNT and CDR2 YYREEE come from the germline V gene (reference sequence). The CDR3 is 13 residues long. V was clipped by 3 bases and J by 1 base, with 6 bases between them. The CDR3 protein is CASSSSGTDTQYF. The CDR3 nucleotides read TGTGCCAGCAGCTCCAGCGGCACAGATACGCAGTATTTT.

The chain carries TRBV29-1 and TRBJ2-7; D may be TRBD1 (6 bases). The CDR3 has 13 residues. Germline V CDR1 and CDR2: SQVTM, ANQGSEA. Trimming removed 4 bases from V and 0 bases from J, with 10 bases in between. The CDR3 loop is CSVVGGSSYEQYF. CDR3 DNA sequence: TGCAGCGTTGTAGGGGGAAGCTCCTACGAGCAGTACTTC.

The rearrangement uses TRBV2 and TRBJ1-2; 7 bases are a match to TRBD1. Germline CDR1 is SNHLY and CDR2 is FYNNEI. With V trimmed by 8 bases and J by 2 bases, 8 bases remained unmatched. The CDR3 contains 14 residues. The CDR3: CASVGEQGNYGYTF. Here the CDR3 DNA reads TGTGCCAGCGTGGGGGAACAGGGGAACTATGGCTACACCTTC.

This clone showed up just a few times. The CDR3 loop is CASKTGNSYEQYF. In DNA, the CDR3 is TGTGCCAGCAAGACAGGGAACTCCTACGAGCAGTACTTC. J is TRBJ2-7 and V is TRBV5-4; 7 nucleotides agree with TRBD1. The V gene end was trimmed by 6 bases and the J gene end by 0 bases; junction bases not matched to a gene: 3. The CDR3 is made up of 13 amino acids. CDR1 SGHNT and CDR2 YYREEE come from the germline V gene (reference sequence).

The chain has TRBV14 and TRBJ2-1, with TRBD1 identical over 8 bases. CDR1 is SGHDN, CDR2 FVKESK, per germline. The trim removed 4 bases at V and 7 bases at J, leaving 3 bases unmatched. The CDR3 has 13 residues. The CDR3 DNA is TGTGCCAGCAGCCGGACAGGGTGGAATGAGCAGTTCTTC. Translated, it gives CASSRTGWNEQFF.

The V and J genes are TRBV27 and TRBJ1-5; 8 bases match TRBD1. The CDR3 covers 13 residues. After removal of 6 bases from V and 6 bases from J, the junction contained 4 bases not matched to a gene. The germline V gene has CDR1 MNHEY and CDR2 SMNVEV (reference sequence). The CDR3 spells CASRATGAQPQHF. The CDR3 DNA reads TGTGCCAGCAGGGCGACAGGGGCTCAGCCCCAGCATTTT.

This clone came up a few times. V gene TRBV6-5 combines with J gene TRBJ2-1; 9 nucleotides match TRBD1. Germline V lookup: CDR1 MNHEY, CDR2 SVGAGI. The length of the CDR3 is 14 residues. J lost 7 bases, V lost 6 bases, and 7 bases had no gene match. The CDR3 loop reads CASRLTGGGNEQFF. DNA for the CDR3: TGTGCCAGCAGGTTGACAGGGGGAGGTAATGAGCAGTTCTTC.

The V call is TRBV10-1, the J call TRBJ2-1; possible D gene TRBD1, 5 bases. V was cut by 1 base and J by 7 bases, with 14 bases left in between. CDR1 WNHNN and CDR2 SYGVQD come from the germline V gene (reference sequence). The CDR3 extends over 15 amino acids. Written as DNA, the CDR3 is TGCGCCAGCAGTGAGTTTTCGCTGGGGCGAAATGAGCAGTTCTTC. Its protein product is CASSEFSLGRNEQFF.

This chain links TRBV19 with TRBJ2-3; 8 positions match TRBD2. Trimming removed 5 bases from V and 0 bases from J; junction bases left unmatched: 10. CDR3 length: 17 residues. The germline V gene has CDR1 LNHDA and CDR2 SQIVND (reference sequence). The CDR3 here is CASSSRPAGASTDTQYF. Here the CDR3 DNA reads TGTGCCAGTAGTTCCCGTCCAGCGGGGGCCAGCACAGATACGCAGTATTTT.

The V call is TRBV7-6, the J call TRBJ2-2; TRBD2 agrees at 9 bases. This CDR3 region has 16 residues. CDR1 is SGHVS, CDR2 FNYEAQ, per germline. The ends lost 5 bases at V and 4 bases at J; junction bases unmatched: 8. The CDR3 spells CASSPSGSGGTGELFF. The CDR3 region has the DNA TGTGCCAGCAGCCCCTCGGGTAGCGGGGGCACCGGGGAGCTGTTTTTT.

The chain couples TRBV3-1 (or the pseudogene TRBV3-2) to TRBJ2-1; D is unclear. Trimming took off 4 bases at V and 0 bases at J, with 10 bases between the two ends. The CDR3 consists of 15 residues. The germline V gene has CDR1 LGHDT and CDR2 YNNKEL (reference sequence). This chain's CDR3 is CASSPGWSSYNEQFF. In DNA, the CDR3 is TGTGCCAGCAGCCCGGGTTGGAGCTCCTACAATGAGCAGTTCTTC.

V is TRBV19 and J is TRBJ1-1, with TRBD1 matching over 8 bases. The ends lost 5 bases at V and 11 bases at J; junction bases unmatched: 10. The CDR3 extends over 13 amino acids. Germline V gene lookup returns CDR1 LNHDA and CDR2 SQIVND (reference sequence). This CDR3 reads CASSPDNRGEAFF. DNA of the CDR3: TGTGCCAGTAGTCCGGACAACAGGGGGGAGGCTTTCTTT.

This clone appeared once. V is TRBV9 and J is TRBJ1-2, with 7 bases identical to TRBD1. V lost 3 bases to trimming and J lost 1 base; unmatched junction nucleotides: 3. This CDR3 has 14 amino acids. In germline, CDR1 is SGDLS, CDR2 YYNGEE. The CDR3 nucleotides are TGTGCCAGCAGCGCCCGGGACAGTAACTATGGCTACACCTTC. The encoded protein is CASSARDSNYGYTF. The full variable domain, its missing parts supplied by reference TRBV9 and TRBJ1-2, is DSGVTQTPKHLITATGQRVTLRCSPRSGDLSVYWYQQSLDQGLQFLIQYYNGEERAKGNILERFSAQQFPDLHSELNLSSLELGDSALYFCASSARDSNYGYTFGSGTRLTVV.